These 28 T cell receptor beta chains share one sample of origin, sequenced in a study of blood T cells in healthy people across ages. Primers used in a second PCR of about 7 to 12 cycles were a sample-barcoded 5' primer and a J-beta primer mix. Using its own MiXCR run on the 5' RACE reads, TCRdb lists one record per CDR3 protein. Here the sample spans approximately 1,000,000 distinct CDR3 sequences, under 40% being singletons. Material for sequencing was blood. All receptors come from a man between 18 and 35 years old in good health.

This clonotype was observed a handful of times. This chain joins TRBV10-3 and TRBJ2-5; 8 nucleotides align to TRBD2. V lost 6 bases, J lost 1 base, and 10 bases stayed unmatched. CDR1 is ENHRY, CDR2 SYGVKD, per germline. The CDR3 is 16 residues long. The chain's CDR3 is CAISPIRGGLQETQYF. CDR3 DNA sequence: TGTGCCATCAGCCCAATCCGGGGGGGACTCCAAGAGACCCAGTACTTC.

The chain carries TRBV18 and TRBJ1-2; TRBD1 aligns across 7 bases. Losses at the gene ends were 0 bases for V and 6 bases for J; bases not matched to a gene: 7. Germline V CDR1 and CDR2: KGHSH, LQKENI. The CDR3 length is 15 residues. The CDR3 nucleotides read TGTGCCAGCTCACCACCGGAGCGGGACAGTAATGGCTACACCTTC. Translating gives CASSPPERDSNGYTF.

In regard to this clonotype: A much larger clone sits a single nucleotide away, making a read error possible. This chain uses TRBV12-3 or TRBV12-4 with TRBJ2-3; weak D call: TRBD2 (6 bases). Trimming took 5 bases from V and 8 from J, leaving 26 bases between them. This CDR3 comprises 17 residues. This CDR3 is CASSPLGGDLSVGTQYF. The DNA for the CDR3 is TGTGCCAGCAGTCCCCTAGGCGGGGATTTGTCTGTGGGTACGCAGTATTTT.

About this clonotype itself: This may be a read error, as it is one base from a much larger clone. The J gene is TRBJ2-7, the V gene TRBV4-2; a possible D gene is TRBD2 (6 bases). Trimming removed 4 bases from V and 7 bases from J, with 17 bases in between. This CDR3 has 14 residues. CDR1 is LGHNA and CDR2 is YNFKEQ in the germline V gene. CDR3 bases: TGTGCCAGCAGCCTTCCGGGAGCCAACAATGAGCAGTACTTC. Its protein product is CASSLPGANNEQYF.

The sample holds a few counts of this clonotype. The chain joins TRBV4-3 to TRBJ2-3; weak D call: TRBD2 (6 bases). In germline, CDR1 is LGHNA, CDR2 YSLEER. The V end lost 4 bases, the J end lost 2 bases, and 19 bases lay between the germline ends. The CDR3 has 17 amino acids. CDR3 coding DNA: TGCGCCAGCAGCCCCAACGACGGAGGGAGAGACACAGATACGCAGTATTTT. This gives the protein CASSPNDGGRDTDTQYF.

This clonotype was counted once. The chain has TRBV12-3 or TRBV12-4 and TRBJ1-3; D gene uncertain. The germline V and J ends were trimmed by 7 bases and 0 bases, with 10 bases remaining between them. This CDR3 spans 14 amino acids. CDR3 DNA: TGTGCCAGCACCCCCACTAGCTCTGGAAACACCATATATTTT. Its protein product is CASTPTSSGNTIYF.

Comment on this clonotype: A read error is possible here, since a much larger clone lies one base away. The chain uses TRBV20-1 and TRBJ1-5; unclear D gene. Trimming removed 3 bases at V and 7 bases at J, with 16 bases between. Germline loops: CDR1 DFQATT, CDR2 SNEGSKA (reference sequence). The length of the CDR3 is 14 residues. The CDR3 DNA follows: TGCAGTGCTAGGGCGGGGAATGGAAAGCAGCCCCAGCATTTT. Translated: CSARAGNGKQPQHF.

This chain links TRBV13 with TRBJ1-2; weak D call: TRBD1 (5 bases). Per the germline V gene, CDR1 is PRHDT and CDR2 is FYEKMQ (reference sequence). The CDR3 consists of 13 residues. The V gene lost 6 bases and the J gene lost 5 bases, with 13 bases spanning the gap. CDR3 nucleotide sequence: TGTGCCAGCAGACGCGACAGCAGTTATGGCTACACCTTC. It codes for CASRRDSSYGYTF.

This clonotype appeared a few times. The chain joins TRBV12-3 or TRBV12-4 to TRBJ2-2, with 7 bases fitting TRBD1. V lost 6 bases, J lost 7 bases, and 5 bases stayed unmatched. This CDR3 contains 13 residues. The DNA of the CDR3 is TGTGCCAGCAGCCCCGACAGGGTCGGGGAGCTGTTTTTT. It yields the protein CASSPDRVGELFF.

The rearrangement joins TRBV7-2 to TRBJ1-5; D is uncertain. This CDR3 is 13 amino acids long. V dropped 6 bases and J dropped 5 bases, with 11 bases sitting between them. Per the germline V gene, CDR1 is SGHTA and CDR2 is FQGNSA. As DNA, the CDR3 is TGTGCCAGCAGTTTTGGAGTTTATCAGCCCCAGCATTTT. Encoded protein: CASSFGVYQPQHF.

This rearrangement joins TRBV3-1 to TRBJ1-5, with a weak D call TRBD1 (5 bases). Germline CDR1 is LGHDT and CDR2 is YNNKEL (reference sequence). V lost 0 bases to trimming and J lost 5 bases, with 11 bases between them. This CDR3 comprises 15 residues. CDR3 region: CASSQDTGLDQPQHF. The CDR3 nucleotides are TGTGCCAGCAGCCAAGATACGGGGCTTGATCAGCCCCAGCATTTT.

This clonotype was observed a handful of times. This chain connects TRBV7-3 to TRBJ1-1; D might be TRBD1 (5 bases). Germline CDR1 SGHTA, CDR2 FQGTGA. V lost 5 bases, J lost 1 base, and 14 bases lay in between. The CDR3 has 15 amino acids. The chain's CDR3 is CASSPWGTPNTEAFF. The DNA for the CDR3 is TGTGCCAGCAGCCCATGGGGGACCCCGAACACTGAAGCTTTCTTT.

The chain carries TRBV10-3 and TRBJ2-1; tentative D call: TRBD2 (5 bases). The J call may not be correct, given that the DNA end is closer to TRBJ2-7. The CDR3 length is 14 residues. Germline V gene sequence: CDR1 ENHRY, CDR2 SYGVKD. The CDR3 DNA reads TGTGCCATCAGGGACGGAGGCTCCTACAATGAGCAGTACTTC. It codes for CAIRDGGSYNEQYF.

The V and J genes are TRBV10-3 and TRBJ1-1, with a possible D match to TRBD1 (5 bases). Germline CDR1 ENHRY, CDR2 SYGVKD. The CDR3 spans 14 residues. Trimming cost V 3 bases and J 0 bases, with 8 bases left between them. The CDR3 sequence: CAISDGDLNTEAFF. CDR3 in DNA: TGTGCCATCAGTGATGGGGACTTGAACACTGAAGCTTTCTTT.

V is TRBV19 and J is TRBJ1-2; D perhaps matches TRBD1 (6 bases). The CDR3 runs to 15 residues. The germline V gene has CDR1 LNHDA and CDR2 SQIVND (reference sequence). Deletions cut 3 bases from V and 2 bases from J, with 13 bases between. CDR3 bases: TGTGCCAGTAGTATGCCCGGGAGGGGGAACTATGGCTACACCTTC. Amino acids: CASSMPGRGNYGYTF.

This clonotype was seen more than once but under ten times. This sequence joins TRBV4-3 and TRBJ2-1; 7 nucleotides agree with TRBD1. The CDR3 runs to 14 residues. Germline V gene lookup returns CDR1 LGHNA and CDR2 YSLEER. V dropped 3 bases and J dropped 4; count of bases not matched to a gene: 3. The CDR3 loop is CASSQTGLYNEQFF. The CDR3 DNA sequence: TGCGCCAGCAGCCAGACAGGGCTATACAATGAGCAGTTCTTC.

This clonotype was recorded only once. The V call is TRBV15, the J call TRBJ1-1, with D perhaps TRBD1 (6 bases). This CDR3 comprises 14 residues. Looked up from germline, CDR1 is LNHNV and CDR2 is YYDKDF (reference sequence). The V end lost 9 bases, the J end lost 0 bases, and 14 bases lay between the germline ends. The CDR3: CATRKQGLNTEAFF. The DNA for the CDR3 is TGTGCCACGAGAAAACAGGGTCTGAACACTGAAGCTTTCTTT.

In regard to this clonotype: One junction end disagrees with the germline gene, perhaps due to a read error. This chain connects TRBV7-2 to TRBJ1-1; 7 bases fit TRBD1. The CDR3 has 16 residues. The germline V gene has CDR1 SGHTA and CDR2 FQGNSA. CDR3 sequence: CAGSLWGGTANTEAFF. The CDR3 nucleotides read TGTGCCGGCAGCTTATGGGGGGGGACAGCGAACACTGAGGCTTTCTTT. The full variable domain, rest sourced from reference TRBV7-2 and TRBJ1-1, is GAGVSQSPSNKVTEKGKDVELRCDPISGHTALYWYRQSLGQGLEFLIYFQGNSAPDKSGLPSDRFSAERTGGSVSTLTIQRTQQEDSAVYLCAGSLWGGTANTEAFFGQGTRLTVV.

On this clonotype itself: One junction end disagrees with the germline gene, perhaps due to a read error. The V and J genes are TRBV12-3 or TRBV12-4 and TRBJ2-3; D might be TRBD2 (6 bases). The CDR3 covers 14 residues. The CDR3 coding sequence is TGTGCCGGCAGTCCGGGACTTCATACAGATACGCAGTATTTT. Amino acids: CAGSPGLHTDTQYF.

V is TRBV2 and J is TRBJ2-4, with 7 positions matching TRBD1. The CDR3 consists of 15 residues. V was pared by 5 bases and J by 5 bases, with 9 bases of the junction left unmatched. In germline, CDR1 is SNHLY, CDR2 FYNNEI. CDR3 bases: TGTGCCAGCAGTCCCGACAGGGATAGCGAAAACATTCAGTACTTC. Amino acids: CASSPDRDSENIQYF.

This CDR3 reads CSASDRSLALNYGYTF. CDR3 coding DNA: TGCAGTGCTAGTGATAGATCCCTCGCCTTAAACTATGGCTACACCTTC. This chain connects TRBV20-1 to TRBJ1-2; D unclear. CDR1 and CDR2 from the germline V gene are DFQATT and SNEGSKA (reference sequence). The CDR3 extends over 16 amino acids. Trimming took off 3 bases at V and 2 bases at J, with 19 bases between the two ends.

The chain employs TRBV11-1 and TRBJ2-5, with 7 nucleotides matching TRBD1. V lost 5 bases to trimming and J lost 11 bases; unmatched junction nucleotides: 17. CDR1 is SGHAT, CDR2 FQDESV, per germline (reference sequence). There are 15 residues in the CDR3. The CDR3 region is CASSEGQLRFDEQYF. In nucleotides, the CDR3 is TGTGCCAGCAGCGAGGGACAGCTTCGTTTCGATGAGCAGTACTTC.

This clonotype showed up just a few times. In nucleotides, the CDR3 is TGTGCCAGCTCACCAGGACAGGGGCTCGATGGCTACACCTTC. It yields the protein CASSPGQGLDGYTF. This chain uses TRBV18 with TRBJ1-2; TRBD1 matches 9 bases. J lost 6 bases, V lost 2 bases, and 4 bases had no gene match. CDR3 length equals 14 residues. Germline V CDR1 and CDR2: KGHSH, LQKENI.

In its sample, this clonotype was seen a few times. The gene calls are TRBV2 and TRBJ2-5; no definite D call. This CDR3 is built from 12 residues. V shed 8 bases and J shed 5 bases, with 12 bases lying between them. The germline V gene has CDR1 SNHLY and CDR2 FYNNEI. DNA for the CDR3: TGTGCCAGCGGCCACGAAGGGGAGACCCAGTACTTC. This sequence encodes CASGHEGETQYF.

The chain carries TRBV12-5 and TRBJ1-6, with D possibly matching TRBD1 (6 bases). Germline V gene data show CDR1 as LGHNT and CDR2 as FRNRAP. CDR3 length: 17 residues. Trimming took 5 bases from V and 0 from J, leaving 14 bases between them. Here the CDR3 reads CASGAGHPSSYNSPLHF. CDR3 DNA: TGTGCTAGTGGTGCGGGACACCCGAGCTCCTATAATTCACCCCTCCACTTT.

The V gene is TRBV6-5, the J gene TRBJ1-2; 8 bases match TRBD1. V shed 5 bases and J 5 bases; nucleotides not matched to a gene: 7. This CDR3 has 14 residues. Germline V gene lookup returns CDR1 MNHEY and CDR2 SVGAGI. In DNA, the CDR3 is TGTGCCAGCAGTCCGCGGGACAGGTGGTATGGCTACACCTTC. It codes for CASSPRDRWYGYTF.

J is TRBJ2-3 and V is TRBV12-3 or TRBV12-4; D is undetermined. Trimming removed 0 bases at V and 10 bases at J, with 11 bases between. The CDR3 consists of 13 residues. The CDR3 coding sequence is TGTGCCAGCAGTTTAGCGGTGTACTCGGCGCAGTATTTT. This codes for CASSLAVYSAQYF.

The chain employs TRBV7-9 and TRBJ1-2; 9 nucleotides match TRBD1. V gave up 3 bases and J gave up 5 bases; unmatched junction bases: 7. CDR3 length equals 15 residues. CDR1 is SEHNR and CDR2 is FQNEAQ in the germline V gene (reference sequence). The CDR3, as DNA: TGTGCCAGCAGCTTGCCTACAGGGGGCCAATATGGCTACACCTTC. Its protein is CASSLPTGGQYGYTF.